This T cell receptor beta chain was recovered during a study of blood T cell repertoires in COVID-19. Study-level information: COVID-19 samples from acute and convalescent phases originated in the United States, Italy and Spain. The cDNA or gDNA used as material had been derived from T cells, B-cell-depleted T cells, or PBMCs.

There are 15 residues in the CDR3. Germline CDR1 WSHSY, CDR2 SAAADI. V trimming: 6 bases; J trimming: 5 bases; junction bases outside the gene matches: 7. Per the original methods: Estimated nucleated cell counts came from reference gene primer amplification. Sequenced by immunoSEQ multiplex PCR; TCRdb stores in-frame clones only, minus some. V, J and clone size are taken as reported in that table, and D and trimming were inferred from the DNA itself. The sample yields about 83,000 clones, about 88% seen once. Sequencing was done on a sample of peripheral blood. The rearrangement links TRBV10-2 to TRBJ2-3; 11 positions match TRBD2. The clonotype comes from an elderly woman with active or convalescent COVID-19. The CDR3 coding sequence is TGCGCCAGCAGGGTACTAGCGGGGGAGGGAGATACGCAGTATTTT. Protein product: CASRVLAGEGDTQYF.